The clone carrying this TCR beta chain was seen more than once but under ten times. The sample originates from a study of blood T cell repertoires in COVID-19. The length of the CDR3 is 13 residues. The germline V gene has CDR1 LNHDA and CDR2 SQIVND (reference sequence). Trimming pared 3 bases from V and 5 bases from J, leaving 10 bases between. The assay was immunoSEQ multiplex PCR, and TCRdb's table has in-frame clones only and misses some. The sample includes about 180,000 clones, 65% to 90% seen only once; the top ten take approximately 1.4%. V usage is TRBV19 and J usage is TRBJ1-2; maybe TRBD1 (6 bases). The clonotype was recovered from a human donor in a cohort sampled during active COVID-19. Sequencing was performed on peripheral blood. DNA of the CDR3: TGTGCCAGTAGTATCCCGGACAGTTATGGCTACACCTTC. Its translation is CASSIPDSYGYTF. Full variable domain (remainder filled in from reference TRBV19 and TRBJ1-2): DGGITQSPKYLFRKEGQNVTLSCEQNLNHDAMYWYRQDPGQGLRLIYYSQIVNDFQKGDIAEGYSVSREKKESFPLTVTSAQKNPTAFYLCASSIPDSYGYTFGSGTRLTVV.